The sequence of this TCR beta chain was determined in a study of human T cells and chemical hapten exposure. CDR1 MNHEY and CDR2 SVGAGI come from the germline V gene. V was clipped by 6 bases and J by 3 bases, with 11 bases between them. CDR3 length: 13 residues. TCRdb called the RACE reads again in MiXCR, with one record for every CDR3 protein. The sample holds a few hundred thousand distinct CDR3 sequences, about 6.3% seen once. The time point here: patch test 2, 6 weeks after DPC sensitization. Treatment: therapeutic diphenylcyclopropenone sensitization with weekly scalp DPC. This clonotype was picked up a small number of times.

The chain carries TRBV6-5 and TRBJ1-1; TRBD1 might be the D (5 bases). The input for sequencing was whole blood, taken in connection with sensitization to the hapten diphenylcyclopropenone (DPC). The receptor comes from a woman younger than 35 with alopecia areata. Some clones in this sample may be carry-over from other donors' samples. Here the CDR3 DNA reads TGTGCCAGCAGAGCGGGGGACTACACTGAAGCTTTCTTT. Translating it yields CASRAGDYTEAFF.